Each of the 11 T cell receptor beta chains below was sequenced from the same sample in a study of shared clonotypes between healthy human individuals. Using immunoSEQ multiplex PCR, the repertoire was profiled, and TCRdb retains in-frame clones only, with some absent. The repertoire has hundreds of thousands of clones, approximately 79% of them found once; the top ten carry approximately 2%. Sequenced material: memory CD4+ T cells sorted from blood. Subset specified: CD45RA-negative fraction. The receptors come from a woman in her twenties or thirties in good health.

The chain carries TRBV14 and TRBJ2-7; D unresolved. Germline assignment: CDR1 SGHDN and CDR2 FVKESK. This CDR3 has 11 amino acids. Trimming took 5 bases from V and 3 from J, leaving 5 bases between them. The CDR3 coding sequence is TGTGCCAGCAGCTCCTTCTACGAGCAGTACTTC. This codes for CASSSFYEQYF.

The chain joins TRBV18 to TRBJ1-1, with 8 bases that match TRBD1. J gave up 0 bases and V 10 bases, and 4 bases lay outside the gene matches. The CDR3 totals 13 residues. Looked up from germline, CDR1 is KGHSH and CDR2 is LQKENI. The DNA for the CDR3 is TGTGCCATCAGGACAGGGCTGAACACTGAAGCTTTCTTT. This encodes CAIRTGLNTEAFF.

The genes are TRBV27 and TRBJ2-7, with no clear D. The ends were cut back, 0 bases at V and 1 base at J, with 10 bases in the middle. CDR3 length: 15 residues. Germline V gives CDR1 MNHEY, CDR2 SMNVEV (reference sequence). CDR3 loop: CASSLSPRESYEQYF. CDR3 nucleotides: TGTGCCAGCAGTTTATCCCCCCGAGAATCCTACGAGCAGTACTTC.

This clone was seen a handful of times. J is TRBJ1-1 and V is TRBV4-2; D call uncertain. Looked up from germline, CDR1 is LGHNA and CDR2 is YNFKEQ. The ends were cut back, 2 bases at V and 2 bases at J, with 6 bases in the middle. The CDR3 is 13 amino acids. CDR3 DNA sequence: TGTGCCAGCAGCCAAAGCAGAAACACTGAAGCTTTCTTT. Translated, it gives CASSQSRNTEAFF.

The V and J genes are TRBV2 and TRBJ2-3; either TRBD1 or TRBD2 may supply D (5 bases each). The CDR3 sequence is 14 residues long. Trimming left V 4 bases short and J 5 bases short, with 13 bases between. Germline CDR1 is SNHLY and CDR2 is FYNNEI. DNA of the CDR3: TGTGCCAGCAGTGGGGGCGGGCCCGGAGATACGCAGTATTTT. Encoded protein: CASSGGGPGDTQYF. Together with reference TRBV2 and TRBJ2-3, the CDR3 gives the full variable domain: EPEVTQTPSHQVTQMGQEVILRCVPISNHLYFYWYRQILGQKVEFLVSFYNNEISEKSEIFDDQFSVERPDGSNFTLKIRSTKLEDSAMYFCASSGGGPGDTQYFGPGTRLTVL.

Comments on this clone: A single base separates this from a much larger clone, so it may be a read error. This rearrangement joins TRBV20-1 to TRBJ1-1; perhaps TRBD1 as D (6 bases). CDR1 DFQATT and CDR2 SNEGSKA come from the germline V gene (reference sequence). CDR3 length: 11 residues. Trimming shortened V by 5 bases and J by 3 bases, and 7 bases separated the two germline ends. CDR3 protein: CSAYRDTEAFF. CDR3 coding DNA: TGCAGTGCTTACAGGGACACTGAAGCTTTCTTT.

The chain has TRBV28 and TRBJ2-5; 7 positions match TRBD2. With V trimmed by 3 bases and J by 4 bases, 5 bases remained unmatched. Germline V lookup: CDR1 MDHEN, CDR2 SYDVKM. The length of the CDR3 is 14 residues. The CDR3 nucleotides are TGTGCCAGCAGTTTTCCTACGGGAGGAGAGACCCAGTACTTC. Translating gives CASSFPTGGETQYF.

The chain links TRBV7-9 to TRBJ1-2; 8 bases line up with TRBD1. Germline values: CDR1 SEHNR, CDR2 FQNEAQ (reference sequence). V gave up 5 bases and J gave up 1 base; unmatched junction bases: 6. The CDR3 has 15 residues. The CDR3 loop reads CASSVRQGINYGYTF. As DNA, the CDR3 is TGTGCCAGCAGCGTCAGACAGGGGATTAACTATGGCTACACCTTC.

This clone appeared a few times. The chain carries TRBV27 and TRBJ1-5, with 8 bases lining up with TRBD1. Trimming at V came to 8 bases and at J to 7 bases, leaving 16 bases not matched to a gene. The CDR3 extends over 16 amino acids. Germline V CDR1 and CDR2: MNHEY, SMNVEV (reference sequence). In DNA form, the CDR3 reads TGTGCCAGCCGATCCATTTCCGACAGGGGTGGCCAGCCCCAGCATTTT. Amino acid sequence: CASRSISDRGGQPQHF.

The chain has TRBV15 and TRBJ2-2, with D uncertain. Trimming took off 6 bases at V and 0 bases at J, with 8 bases between the two ends. Per the germline V gene, CDR1 is LNHNV and CDR2 is YYDKDF (reference sequence). The CDR3 sequence is 14 residues long. CDR3: CATRARPNTGELFF. CDR3 sequence (DNA): TGTGCCACCAGGGCGCGGCCGAACACCGGGGAGCTGTTTTTT.

This clone has ten or more counts. This chain connects TRBV2 to TRBJ2-1, with 13 bases identical to TRBD2. In germline, CDR1 is SNHLY, CDR2 FYNNEI. The V gene end was trimmed by 0 bases and the J gene end by 8 bases; junction bases not matched to a gene: 13. The CDR3 has 19 amino acids. For the CDR3, the DNA is TGTGCCAGCAGTGAAGCGCTTCGGGGGAGGACTAGCGGGAGCTATGAGCAGTTCTTC. Translated: CASSEALRGRTSGSYEQFF.